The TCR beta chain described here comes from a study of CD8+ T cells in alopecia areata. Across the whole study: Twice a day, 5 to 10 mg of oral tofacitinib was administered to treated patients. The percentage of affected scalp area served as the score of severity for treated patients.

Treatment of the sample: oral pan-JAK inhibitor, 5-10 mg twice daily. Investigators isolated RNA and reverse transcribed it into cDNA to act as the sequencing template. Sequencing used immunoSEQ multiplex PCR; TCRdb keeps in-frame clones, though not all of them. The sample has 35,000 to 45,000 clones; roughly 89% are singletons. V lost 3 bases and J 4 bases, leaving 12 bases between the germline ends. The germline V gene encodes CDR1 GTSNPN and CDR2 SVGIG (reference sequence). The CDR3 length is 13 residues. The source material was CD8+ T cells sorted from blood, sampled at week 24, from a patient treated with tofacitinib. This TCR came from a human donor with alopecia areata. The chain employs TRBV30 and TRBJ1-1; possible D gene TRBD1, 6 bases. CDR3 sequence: CAWRDSFSTEAFF. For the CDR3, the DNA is TGTGCCTGGAGGGACAGCTTCAGCACTGAAGCTTTCTTT.